These 3 T cell receptor beta chains share one sample of origin, sequenced in a study of shared T cell receptors in the human thymus. Here immunoSEQ multiplex PCR was the method, and the copy in TCRdb shows in-frame clones only, minus some. Of some 700,000 clones listed, more than 75% were seen once; the top ten hold 0.0095% to 0.013%. Another study also made use of these data, one on human thymus T cells.

The sample comprised thymocytes. Every receptor here comes from a boy in the first two years of life with a congenital heart defect.

The chain uses TRBV15 and TRBJ2-3; TRBD2 matches at 9 bases. Germline CDR1 LNHNV, CDR2 YYDKDF (reference sequence). This CDR3 has 17 amino acids. V trimming: 0 bases; J trimming: 0 bases; junction bases outside the gene matches: 4. For the CDR3, the DNA is TGTGCCACCAGCAGAGATCCAACTAGCGGGAGCACAGATACGCAGTATTTT. Translated, it gives CATSRDPTSGSTDTQYF.

The chain uses TRBV5-4 and TRBJ2-2, with 9 bases fitting TRBD2. With 0 bases clipped from V and 7 bases from J, the junction kept 4 bases outside the gene matches. Germline V gene data show CDR1 as SGHNT and CDR2 as YYREEE (reference sequence). The CDR3 runs to 15 residues. In DNA form, the CDR3 reads TGTGCCAGCAGCTTGGAGAATAGCGGGGGCGGGGAGCTGTTTTTT. Translation: CASSLENSGGGELFF.

J is TRBJ2-3 and V is TRBV4-3; D not certain. V was clipped by 2 bases and J by 2 bases, with 17 bases between them. This CDR3 comprises 17 residues. In germline, CDR1 is LGHNA, CDR2 YSLEER. This CDR3 reads CASSQNCRWRLTDTQYF. The CDR3 DNA sequence: TGCGCCAGCAGCCAAAACTGCAGGTGGCGTCTCACAGATACGCAGTATTTT.